Below are 23 T cell receptor beta chains sequenced from a single sample in a study of technical replicates of blood from several donors. Here immunoSEQ multiplex PCR was the method, and the copy in TCRdb shows in-frame clones only, minus some. The table shows almost 70,000 clones, with about 91% occurring only once. What was sequenced was T cells isolated from PBMCs. Receptors originate from a human donor in good health.

This clone turned up a few times. This chain links TRBV29-1 with TRBJ1-4; a weak D match, TRBD1 (5 bases). The CDR3 is made up of 13 amino acids. Germline CDR1 is SQVTM and CDR2 is ANQGSEA. CDR3 nucleotide sequence: TGCGGGGTCCGAGCCCCAGGGTATGAAAAACTGTTTTTT. Residues: CGVRAPGYEKLFF.

CDR3 sequence (DNA): TGTGCCAGCAGTGACGCGTTGGGCCAAGTTAGGGAAAAACTGTTTTTT. Its protein product is CASSDALGQVREKLFF. This chain connects TRBV6-1 to TRBJ1-4; D gene ambiguous. In germline, CDR1 is MNHNS, CDR2 SASEGT. V was shortened by 3 bases and J by 8 bases, with 19 bases between the two germline ends. The CDR3 length is 16 residues.

V usage is TRBV2 and J usage is TRBJ1-5, with 9 bases identical to TRBD1. The CDR3 covers 15 residues. Per the germline V gene, CDR1 is SNHLY and CDR2 is FYNNEI. V was pared by 6 bases and J by 5 bases, with 8 bases of the junction left unmatched. CDR3 protein: CASSDGQGRHQPQHF. The CDR3 DNA sequence: TGTGCCAGCAGCGATGGACAGGGGAGGCATCAGCCCCAGCATTTT.

The J gene is TRBJ1-4, the V gene TRBV5-5; D is unclear. The V end lost 3 bases, the J end lost 2 bases, and 8 bases lay between the germline ends. This CDR3 has 14 residues. Germline V lookup: CDR1 SGHKS, CDR2 YYEKEE (reference sequence). The CDR3 DNA is TGTGCCAGCAGCTGGCGGGTGACTAATGAAAAACTGTTTTTT. Residues: CASSWRVTNEKLFF. Using reference TRBV5-5 and TRBJ1-4 for the parts outside the CDR3, the full variable domain is DAGVTQSPTHLIKTRGQQVTLRCSPISGHKSVSWYQQVLGQGPQFIFQYYEKEERGRGNFPDRFSARQFPNYSSELNVNALLLGDSALYLCASSWRVTNEKLFFGSGTQLSVL.

V usage is TRBV5-1 and J usage is TRBJ2-1, with 13 bases that match TRBD2. Germline CDR1 reads SGHRS; CDR2 reads YFSETQ. V lost 4 bases to trimming and J lost 8 bases; unmatched junction nucleotides: 6. This CDR3 comprises 15 residues. CDR3 sequence reads: CASSTGLAGVDEQFF. In nucleotides, the CDR3 is TGCGCCAGCAGCACCGGACTAGCGGGAGTTGATGAGCAGTTCTTC.

This chain joins TRBV6-5 and TRBJ2-2; 7 bases are shared with TRBD2. CDR3 size: 15 residues. CDR1 and CDR2 (germline): MNHEY, SVGAGI. Losses at the gene ends were 5 bases for V and 4 bases for J; bases not matched to a gene: 7. The DNA of the CDR3 is TGTGCCAGCAGTAAGACTAGCCCCAGCACCGGGGAGCTGTTTTTT. Translated: CASSKTSPSTGELFF.

The chain joins TRBV6-5 to TRBJ1-5; D is ambiguous. Germline values: CDR1 MNHEY, CDR2 SVGAGI. The CDR3 extends over 15 amino acids. The germline V and J ends were trimmed by 4 bases and 1 base, with 11 bases remaining between them. The CDR3 spells CASSSSPRSNQPQHF. CDR3 coding DNA: TGTGCCAGCAGTTCGTCCCCCAGAAGCAATCAGCCCCAGCATTTT.

The gene calls are TRBV21-1 and TRBJ1-2. TRBV21-1 is a recognized pseudogene. CDR3 length equals 16 residues. CDR3 DNA: TGTGCCAGCAGCATCCCTGGCGGCAATCGGCACTATGGCTACACCTTC. This codes for CASSIPGGNRHYGYTF.

V and J are TRBV10-1 and TRBJ2-3; D uncertain. In germline, CDR1 is WNHNN, CDR2 SYGVQD (reference sequence). CDR3 length: 18 residues. V dropped 0 bases and J dropped 3 bases, with 19 bases sitting between them. The CDR3 spells CASSESRAMGQRTDTQYF. The CDR3 DNA reads as TGCGCCAGCAGTGAGTCTCGAGCTATGGGCCAGAGAACAGATACGCAGTATTTT.

The V gene is TRBV6-5, the J gene TRBJ2-7, with TRBD2 matching 13 bases. Germline V gene lookup returns CDR1 MNHEY and CDR2 SVGAGI. With 6 bases clipped from V and 5 bases from J, the junction kept 7 bases outside the gene matches. The CDR3 totals 15 residues. In nucleotides, the CDR3 is TGTGCCAGCAGACCGGGACTAGCGGGAATCCACGAGCAGTACTTC. Translating gives CASRPGLAGIHEQYF.

This chain joins TRBV7-8 and TRBJ2-7, with D perhaps matching TRBD2 (5 bases). V gave up 0 bases and J gave up 3 bases, with 9 bases separating them. The CDR3 spans 14 residues. Germline-derived CDR1 and CDR2 are SGHVS and FQNEAQ. The CDR3 DNA reads TGTGCCAGCAGCTTAGCGGGAGTGAGCTACGAGCAGTACTTC. Encoded protein: CASSLAGVSYEQYF.

This clone appeared a single time. The chain has TRBV6-1 and TRBJ1-2; 7 nucleotides line up with TRBD1. In germline, CDR1 is MNHNS, CDR2 SASEGT. The CDR3 extends over 15 amino acids. J was trimmed by 0 bases and V by 8 bases; bases with no gene match: 9. CDR3 in amino acids: CASSTGTATNYGYTF. The DNA for the CDR3 is TGTGCCAGCTCCACCGGGACAGCAACTAACTATGGCTACACCTTC.

This clone has only one observation. V gene TRBV20-1 combines with J gene TRBJ2-7; D is unresolved. The CDR3 consists of 11 residues. The V end lost 3 bases, the J end lost 2 bases, and 5 bases lay between the germline ends. Germline values: CDR1 DFQATT, CDR2 SNEGSKA (reference sequence). The CDR3 DNA follows: TGCAGTGCTAGGGGCCCCTACGAGCAGTACTTC. It translates to CSARGPYEQYF.

The chain has TRBV30 and TRBJ1-5; 9 positions agree with TRBD1. This CDR3 comprises 13 residues. Trimming cost V 5 bases and J 5 bases; bases outside gene matches: 4. The germline V gene encodes CDR1 GTSNPN and CDR2 SVGIG (reference sequence). The CDR3 loop reads CAWGQGWDQPQHF. The DNA of the CDR3 is TGTGCCTGGGGACAGGGGTGGGATCAGCCCCAGCATTTT.

The V and J genes are TRBV7-2 and TRBJ1-4; 7 bases map to TRBD1. This CDR3 has 13 residues. Germline V gene sequence: CDR1 SGHTA, CDR2 FQGNSA. V lost 7 bases to trimming and J lost 4 bases; unmatched junction nucleotides: 3. CDR3 loop: CASNHRGNEKLFF. CDR3 sequence (DNA): TGTGCCAGCAACCACAGGGGTAATGAAAAACTGTTTTTT.

There are a few counts of this clone. V and J are TRBV9 and TRBJ1-2, with D perhaps matching TRBD1 (6 bases). Deletions cut 0 bases from V and 4 bases from J, with 10 bases between. This CDR3 contains 14 residues. Germline CDR1 reads SGDLS; CDR2 reads YYNGEE. The CDR3 region is CASSVDGGGYGYTF. DNA of the CDR3: TGTGCCAGCAGCGTAGATGGGGGCGGCTATGGCTACACCTTC.

V and J are TRBV11-2 and TRBJ2-7; the match to TRBD2 covers 7 bases. V shed 4 bases, J shed 0 bases, and the junction held 18 bases outside the gene matches. The CDR3 has 19 amino acids. Germline CDR1 SGHAT, CDR2 FQNNGV. CDR3 loop: CASSYGRTRTARSSYEQYF. In nucleotides, the CDR3 is TGTGCCAGCAGCTATGGAAGGACTAGGACTGCCCGAAGCTCCTACGAGCAGTACTTC.

This clone was picked up a small number of times. The CDR3 loop reads CASSSRTGYTEAFF. The DNA for the CDR3 is TGTGCCAGCAGCTCAAGGACAGGGTACACTGAAGCTTTCTTT. The chain recombines TRBV5-4 with TRBJ1-1, with TRBD1 matching over 8 bases. The germline gives CDR1 SGHNT, CDR2 YYREEE (reference sequence). The CDR3 extends over 14 amino acids. V lost 3 bases, J lost 3 bases, and 4 bases stayed unmatched.

The V gene is TRBV9, the J gene TRBJ2-1; D gene uncertain. Germline V gives CDR1 SGDLS, CDR2 YYNGEE. Trimming stripped 1 base from V and 0 bases from J, with 8 bases between. This CDR3 spans 15 amino acids. CDR3 DNA: TGTGCCAGCAGCGTAAACGGTCGCTCCTACAATGAGCAGTTCTTC. As protein: CASSVNGRSYNEQFF.

This clone was counted only a few times. The chain joins TRBV18 to TRBJ1-1; 8 bases agree with TRBD1. The germline gives CDR1 KGHSH, CDR2 LQKENI. The CDR3 loop spans 15 amino acids. Unmatched junction bases numbered 7, after V lost 3 bases and J lost 4 bases. This CDR3 reads CASSPPDRGGTEAFF. The CDR3 coding sequence is TGTGCCAGCTCACCTCCCGACAGGGGAGGCACTGAAGCTTTCTTT.

CDR3 sequence (DNA): TGCGCCAGCAGTTTAGCGGGAGACACCGGGGAGCTGTTTTTT. Its protein is CASSLAGDTGELFF. The V call is TRBV10-1, the J call TRBJ2-2; 9 positions agree with TRBD2. Trimming at V came to 5 bases and at J to 3 bases, leaving 1 base not matched to a gene. The CDR3 spans 14 residues. CDR1 is WNHNN, CDR2 SYGVQD, per germline (reference sequence).

This clone was counted a single time. The chain combines TRBV6-1 with TRBJ2-3; 13 bases map to TRBD2. Germline CDR1 and CDR2: MNHNS and SASEGT. The V gene end was trimmed by 7 bases and the J gene end by 5 bases; junction bases not matched to a gene: 6. This CDR3 comprises 15 residues. CDR3 sequence (DNA): TGTGCCAGCAAAGGACTAGCGGGAGAGATAGATACGCAGTATTTT. Amino acid sequence: CASKGLAGEIDTQYF.

The chain uses TRBV6-5 and TRBJ2-7; D perhaps matches TRBD2 (6 bases). CDR3 length: 12 amino acids. The germline V and J ends were trimmed by 2 bases and 5 bases, with 7 bases remaining between them. CDR1 MNHEY and CDR2 SVGAGI come from the germline V gene. In DNA form, the CDR3 reads TGTGCCAGCAGTTACGGAGGGAACGAGCAGTACTTC. Translation: CASSYGGNEQYF.